This is a list of T cell receptor beta chains from one sample in a study of cytomegalovirus exposure and HLA in healthy donors. Profiling relied on immunoSEQ multiplex PCR, and the TCRdb table lists in-frame clones only, not all of them. In total, the table holds 100,000 to 150,000 clones. Specimen: PBMCs. These receptors were collected from a woman between 35 and 50 years old in good health and CMV-seropositive. Both conserved end residues are part of each CDR3. Fields, in order: D gene, V gene, CDR3 length, J gene, CDR3 protein, CDR3 DNA. The D gene is left open where the match is weak.

>.|TRBV28|14|TRBJ1-1
CASSLARVVVEAFF
TGTGCCAGCAGTTTGGCCAGGGTGGTTGTTGAAGCTTTCTTT
>.|TRBV6-1|16|TRBJ2-6
CASSEARASGANVLTF
TGTGCCAGCAGTGAAGCGAGGGCGTCTGGGGCCAACGTCCTGACTTTC
>.|TRBV27|12|TRBJ2-7
CATGHRSYEQYF
TGTGCCACAGGACATCGCTCCTACGAGCAGTACTTC
>TRBD2|TRBV10-3|19|TRBJ2-1
CAISQTSGRASYSYNEQFF
TGTGCCATCAGTCAGACTAGCGGGAGGGCCTCTTACTCCTACAATGAGCAGTTCTTC
>TRBD1|TRBV2|14|TRBJ2-3
CASSDRTGADTQYF
TGTGCCAGCAGTGATCGGACAGGGGCAGATACGCAGTATTTT
>TRBD1|TRBV5-4|15|TRBJ2-1
CASSLRVEGANEQFF
TGTGCCAGCAGCTTGAGGGTCGAGGGGGCTAATGAGCAGTTCTTC
>TRBD2|TRBV5-1|14|TRBJ2-3
CASSSPGLRDTQYF
TGCGCCAGCAGCTCCCCGGGACTACGAGATACGCAGTATTTT
>TRBD1|TRBV29-1|13|TRBJ2-7
CSVEPGQGTEQYF
TGCAGCGTTGAACCGGGACAGGGGACCGAGCAGTACTTC
>.|TRBV5-6|14|TRBJ2-1
CASSLTRGWNEQFF
TGTGCCAGCAGCTTGACAAGGGGGTGGAATGAGCAGTTCTTC
>.|TRBV27|16|TRBJ2-3
CASSSLGAGDRDTQYF
TGTGCCAGCAGTTCCTTGGGGGCAGGGGATCGAGATACGCAGTATTTT
>.|TRBV19|15|TRBJ2-1
CASKSPGRSYNEQFF
TGTGCCAGTAAATCCCCGGGGAGATCCTACAATGAGCAGTTCTTC
>.|TRBV27|14|TRBJ2-1
CASSLGGPYNEQFF
TGTGCCAGCAGTTTAGGAGGGCCCTACAATGAGCAGTTCTTC
>.|TRBV19|14|TRBJ2-7
CASSIPGQTYEQYF
TGTGCCAGTAGTATCCCGGGACAAACCTACGAGCAGTACTTC
>TRBD2|TRBV6-5|15|TRBJ2-7
CASSRGTSGRYEQYF
TGTGCCAGCAGTCGAGGGACTAGCGGAAGGTACGAGCAGTACTTC
>.|TRBV10-3|15|TRBJ1-1
CAISESKLRDTEAFF
TGTGCCATCAGTGAGTCGAAACTTAGAGACACTGAAGCTTTCTTT
>TRBD2|TRBV6-1|15|TRBJ2-7
CASSDQASGAYEQYF
TGTGCCAGCAGTGATCAGGCTAGCGGGGCCTACGAGCAGTACTTC
>.|TRBV5-1|17|TRBJ2-7
CASSLSDRTQFPYEQYF
TGCGCCAGCAGCTTGAGTGACAGAACTCAGTTTCCCTACGAGCAGTACTTC
>.|TRBV6-6|15|TRBJ2-4
CASSCSTAAKNIQYF
TGTGCCAGCAGTTGCTCGACAGCAGCCAAAAACATTCAGTACTTC
>.|TRBV30|12|TRBJ2-7
CAWSKQGKQQYF
TGTGCCTGGAGTAAGCAGGGGAAACAGCAGTACTTC
>.|TRBV28|16|TRBJ2-7
CASSLSAGLLPYEQYF
TGTGCCAGCAGTTTATCGGCAGGGTTGTTACCCTACGAGCAATACTTC
>.|TRBV6-5|14|TRBJ1-1
CASSYFRLRDGLLF
TGTGCCAGCAGTTACTTTCGTCTTCGGGATGGGTTACTCTTT
>TRBD1|TRBV6-1|14|TRBJ2-5
CASSRTGVVETQYF
TGTGCCAGCAGCAGGACAGGGGTGGTAGAGACCCAGTACTTC
>.|TRBV5-4|13|TRBJ2-7
CASSSKQGGEQYF
TGTGCCAGCAGCTCCAAACAGGGCGGCGAGCAGTACTTC
>.|TRBV28|16|TRBJ1-1
CASSFRSAGVNTEAFF
TGTGCCAGCAGTTTTCGGTCTGCGGGGGTGAACACTGAAGCTTTCTTT
>.|TRBV6-6|13|TRBJ2-5
CASSRGNQETQYF
TGTGCCAGCTCACGGGGGAACCAAGAGACCCAGTACTTC
>TRBD2|TRBV19|16|TRBJ2-7
CASSISAGGRTYEQYF
TGTGCCAGTAGTATATCAGCGGGCGGGAGGACCTACGAGCAGTACTTC
>.|TRBV28|13|TRBJ2-1
CASSTQRGPEQFF
TGTGCCAGCAGTACTCAGAGAGGTCCGGAGCAGTTCTTC
>TRBD2|TRBV25-1|17|TRBJ2-2
CASSAVGLAGVSGELFF
TGTGCCAGCAGTGCGGTAGGACTAGCGGGAGTATCCGGGGAGCTGTTTTTT
>.|TRBV27|13|TRBJ1-1
CASSLAGNTEAFF
TGTGCCAGCAGTTTAGCAGGTAACACTGAAGCTTTCTTT
>TRBD1|TRBV10-3|13|TRBJ2-7
CASRDSHTYEQYF
TGTGCCAGCCGGGACAGTCATACCTACGAGCAGTACTTC
>.|TRBV28|15|TRBJ1-5
CASSLRGYSNQPQHF
TGTGCCAGCAGTCTCCGGGGATATAGCAATCAGCCCCAGCATTTT
>.|TRBV28|14|TRBJ2-7
CASMSRTLTYEQYF
TGTGCCAGCATGAGTAGGACTCTTACCTACGAGCAGTACTTC
>TRBD2|TRBV27|15|TRBJ2-3
CASSTTGGSGDTQYF
TGTGCCAGCAGTACCACGGGCGGGAGCGGGGATACGCAGTATTTT
>.|TRBV18|18|TRBJ2-3
CASSPLGTIAGFTDTQYF
TGTGCCAGCTCACCACTAGGGACGATTGCGGGATTCACAGATACGCAGTATTTT
>TRBD1|TRBV5-1|17|TRBJ1-5
CARATGGEGCNNQPQHF
TGCGCCAGGGCGACAGGGGGCGAAGGATGTAACAATCAGCCCCAGCATTTT
>.|TRBV4-1|17|TRBJ1-3
CASSQDPPTHSGNTIYF
TGCGCCAGCAGCCAAGATCCCCCAACTCACTCTGGAAACACCATATATTTT
>.|TRBV15|15|TRBJ2-1
CATSSVIELASEQFF
TGTGCCACCAGCAGTGTAATAGAGTTAGCTAGTGAGCAGTTCTTC
>.|TRBV7-2|14|TRBJ2-5
CASSFSVTGETQYF
TGTGCCAGCAGCTTTAGCGTAACGGGAGAGACCCAGTACTTC
>.|TRBV10-1|17|TRBJ1-5
CASSEVQGGHSNQPQHF
TGCGCCAGCAGTGAGGTCCAGGGAGGCCATAGCAATCAGCCCCAGCATTTT
>.|TRBV13|16|TRBJ1-5
CASSIALAGPNQPQHF
TGTGCCAGCAGCATAGCCTTGGCGGGGCCCAATCAGCCCCAGCATTTT
>TRBD1|TRBV5-6|14|TRBJ2-7
CASSPGTGQREQYF
TGTGCCAGCAGCCCCGGGACAGGGCAGCGAGAGCAGTACTTC
>TRBD1|TRBV27|15|TRBJ1-5
CASRRTGLSNQPQHF
TGTGCCAGCAGAAGGACAGGCCTTAGCAATCAGCCCCAGCATTTT
>.|TRBV27|16|TRBJ1-5
CASSLRGGYSNQPQHF
TGTGCCAGCAGTTTAAGGGGAGGATATAGCAATCAGCCCCAGCATTTT
>TRBD1|TRBV6-5|14|TRBJ1-5
CASSYRQGNQPQHF
TGTGCCAGCAGTTACCGACAGGGGAATCAGCCCCAGCATTTT
>.|TRBV6-5|13|TRBJ2-7
CAGKSNSIYEQYF
TGTGCCGGCAAATCGAACAGTATCTACGAGCAGTACTTC
>.|TRBV29-1|14|TRBJ1-4
CSVNTPSANEKLFF
TGCAGCGTGAATACCCCGTCAGCTAATGAAAAACTGTTTTTT
>TRBD2|TRBV5-4|15|TRBJ2-7
CASSWGTSGPYEQYF
TGTGCCAGCAGCTGGGGGACTAGCGGTCCCTACGAGCAGTACTTC
>TRBD2|TRBV5-4|16|TRBJ2-1
CASTPGRREGYNEQFF
TGTGCCAGCACCCCAGGAAGGCGGGAGGGTTACAATGAGCAGTTCTTC
>.|TRBV30|14|TRBJ2-7
CAWSVGVKPYEQYF
TGTGCCTGGAGTGTAGGGGTAAAACCCTACGAGCAGTACTTC
>.|TRBV19|15|TRBJ2-7
CASSNFRTAKYEQYF
TGTGCCAGTAGTAATTTCCGGACAGCGAAATACGAGCAGTACTTC
>TRBD2|TRBV2|16|TRBJ2-7
CASSGPGGSGTYEQYF
TGTGCCAGCAGTGGGCCGGGGGGGAGCGGTACCTACGAGCAGTACTTC
>TRBD1|TRBV5-4|14|TRBJ2-7
CASSLGGRGNEQYF
TGTGCCAGCAGCTTGGGTGGCAGGGGGAATGAGCAGTACTTC
>TRBD1|TRBV7-3|16|TRBJ2-5
CASSLTSTGVTETQYF
TGTGCCAGCAGCTTAACGTCGACAGGGGTGACAGAGACCCAGTACTTC
>.|TRBV5-6|16|TRBJ2-1
CASSFRGALKANEQFF
TGTGCCAGCAGCTTCCGTGGGGCCTTGAAGGCCAATGAGCAGTTCTTC
>.|TRBV6-6|15|TRBJ2-1
CASSYGRAGSDEQFF
TGTGCCAGCAGTTACGGGCGAGCCGGGAGCGATGAGCAGTTCTTC
>.|TRBV28|13|TRBJ1-2
CASSFQVNYGYTF
TGTGCCAGCAGTTTCCAGGTTAACTATGGCTACACCTTC
>.|TRBV11-3|20|TRBJ1-3
CASSLDLDWRGSYSGNTIYF
TGTGCCAGCAGCTTAGATCTGGATTGGAGGGGCAGCTACTCTGGAAACACCATATATTTT
>.|TRBV29-1|14|TRBJ1-3
CSVHGRLMGNTIYF
TGCAGCGTTCATGGTCGGTTGATGGGAAACACCATATATTTT
>.|TRBV5-4|14|TRBJ2-3
CASSSVPRTDTQYF
TGTGCCAGCAGCTCTGTCCCTCGCACAGATACGCAGTATTTT
>TRBD1|TRBV28|14|TRBJ1-4
CASRAGTVNEKLFF
TGTGCCAGCAGGGCCGGGACAGTTAATGAAAAACTGTTTTTT